The T cell receptor beta chain under discussion was sequenced for a study of long-term antiretroviral therapy in people with HIV. Trimming stripped 7 bases from V and 4 bases from J, with 24 bases between. CDR3 length: 17 amino acids. The germline V gene encodes CDR1 MDHEN and CDR2 SYDVKM. Runs used v3.0 of the immunoSEQ assay and were done at survey level. This table comes from immunoSEQ multiplex PCR, and its TCRdb copy is limited to in-frame clones, with some not included. The sample includes over 30,000 clones, around 72% of them seen just once. The chain carries TRBV28 and TRBJ2-3, with a tentative D call TRBD2 (6 bases). The receptor's source is a woman between 50 and 59 years old with HIV. This specimen consisted of unsorted PBMCs, obtained 3.1 years after starting antiretroviral therapy. In DNA form, the CDR3 reads TGTGCCAGCACCCCCCAGGTGTTGCAGTTAGCGGCAGATACGCAGTATTTT. It specifies CASTPQVLQLAADTQYF.